This TCR beta chain was identified during a study of metastatic and nonmetastatic thyroid tumors. This clone was seen at least ten times. TCRdb re-called clones via MiXCR from the PCR reads. The sample has just over 20,000 clones, around 13% seen once. No treatment of any kind had been given to any patient before thyroid surgery. With V trimmed by 6 bases and J by 8 bases, 5 bases remained unmatched. CDR1 is MNHNS and CDR2 is SASEGT in the germline V gene. CDR3 length: 12 residues. The chain has TRBV6-1 and TRBJ2-3, with 7 bases fitting TRBD1. The specimen sequenced was blood. The TCR sequence derives from a female donor with papillary thyroid cancer or a benign thyroid nodule (not recorded which). Some clones in this sample may be carry-over from other donors' samples. CDR3 amino acids: CASRPNRGTQYF. The CDR3 DNA reads as TGTGCCAGCAGACCCAACAGGGGTACGCAGTATTTT.